This is a list of T cell receptor beta chains from one sample in a study of blood T cells in healthy people across ages. TCRdb processed the 5' RACE reads anew with MiXCR; each CDR3 protein has one entry. Of over 1,500,000 distinct CDR3 sequences in the sample, about two fifths were seen once. Sequencing was carried out using blood. The source is a human donor in good health. Each CDR3 is given with its conserved first and last residue. The D gene is left open where the match is weak. Expanded clones are given a class, and other clones once, few, many or no size at all.

v_gene,abundance,j_gene,d_gene,CDR3aa,CDR3nt
TRBV10-3,.,TRBJ2-1,.,CAISESVEDEQFF,TGTGCCATCAGTGAGTCGGTCGAGGATGAGCAGTTCTTC
TRBV28,few,TRBJ2-3,.,CASGGRLSTDTQYF,TGTGCCTCTGGGGGCAGGCTTAGCACAGATACGCAGTATTTT
TRBV4-3,.,TRBJ1-2,.,CASSLNRVNGYGYTF,TGCGCCAGCAGCCTTAACAGGGTTAATGGCTATGGCTACACCTTC
TRBV29-1,.,TRBJ2-3,.,CSVEGIYADTQYF,TGCAGCGTTGAGGGGATTTACGCAGATACGCAGTATTTT
TRBV29-1,few,TRBJ2-1,TRBD2,CSDLSGGYNEQFF,TGCAGCGATTTGAGCGGGGGATACAATGAGCAGTTCTTC
TRBV2,.,TRBJ2-1,.,CASREDLVGQFF,TGTGCCAGCAGAGAGGACCTTGTAGGGCAGTTCTTC
TRBV20-1,.,TRBJ1-5,TRBD1,CSARTLRDSDQPQHF,TGCAGTGCTAGGACCTTGAGGGACAGCGATCAGCCCCAGCATTTT
TRBV20-1,.,TRBJ1-2,.,CSAMAWGNYGYTF,TGCAGTGCTATGGCCTGGGGGAACTATGGCTACACCTTC
TRBV29-1,few,TRBJ2-4,.,CSVEARVQAKNIQYF,TGCAGCGTTGAAGCTAGGGTCCAGGCCAAAAACATTCAGTACTTC
TRBV7-2,many,TRBJ1-1,.,CASSLAENTEAFF,TGTGCCAGCAGCTTAGCAGAGAACACTGAAGCTTTCTTT
TRBV20-1,many,TRBJ2-5,TRBD2,CSASGGVSETQYF,TGCAGTGCTAGCGGGGGGGTGTCGGAGACCCAGTACTTC
TRBV6-1,.,TRBJ2-7,TRBD1,CASSEAGTAYEQYF,TGTGCCAGCAGTGAAGCCGGGACAGCCTACGAGCAGTACTTC
TRBV6-2/TRBV6-3,.,TRBJ1-1,.,CASRRPLLNTEAFF,TGTGCCAGCAGAAGACCCTTACTGAACACTGAAGCTTTCTTT
TRBV5-4,.,TRBJ1-2,TRBD1,CASSRGQEYYGYTF,TGTGCCAGCAGCCGTGGACAGGAATACTATGGCTACACCTTC
TRBV6-5,.,TRBJ1-1,TRBD1,CASSPDRDRIRTEAFF,TGTGCCAGCAGCCCCGACAGGGATAGGATTAGAACTGAAGCTTTCTTT
TRBV6-2/TRBV6-3,few,TRBJ2-1,TRBD2,CASSYSRAGAGGGNEQFF,TGTGCCAGCAGTTACTCTCGTGCGGGGGCGGGGGGCGGCAATGAGCAGTTCTTC
TRBV7-8,.,TRBJ1-1,.,CASSLLRTVNTEAFF,TGTGCCAGCAGCCTCCTGAGGACAGTGAACACTGAAGCTTTCTTT
TRBV7-6,.,TRBJ2-5,.,CASSLRGSEGETQYF,TGTGCCAGCAGCTTAAGGGGGTCGGAGGGAGAGACCCAGTACTTC
TRBV20-1,.,TRBJ1-1,TRBD1,CSAPGTGFAEAFF,TGCAGTGCTCCTGGGACAGGGTTTGCTGAAGCTTTCTTT
TRBV4-2,.,TRBJ2-3,TRBD2,CASSQESGGTDTRYF,TGTGCCAGCAGCCAAGAGAGCGGGGGCACAGATACGCGGTATTTT
TRBV29-1,few,TRBJ1-1,.,CSVEDLSEAFF,TGCAGCGTTGAAGATCTAAGTGAAGCTTTCTTT
TRBV29-1,few,TRBJ2-1,.,CSVRIRRGRGAYNEQFF,TGCAGCGTCCGAATTCGGAGGGGCAGGGGTGCCTACAATGAGCAGTTCTTC
TRBV20-1,few,TRBJ2-1,.,CSASFLNRPNEQFF,TGCAGTGCTAGCTTCCTTAATAGGCCCAATGAGCAGTTCTTC
TRBV5-6,.,TRBJ1-5,.,CASSLFGSGLGLGPQHF,TGTGCCAGCAGCTTGTTTGGTTCCGGCCTAGGTTTGGGGCCCCAGCATTTT
TRBV6-2/TRBV6-3,.,TRBJ2-3,.,CATREPGRSTDTQYF,TGTGCCACAAGGGAACCGGGACGGAGCACAGATACGCAGTATTTT
TRBV28,few,TRBJ2-7,.,CASKQLEGYNEQYF,TGTGCCAGCAAGCAGTTGGAGGGGTACAATGAGCAGTACTTC
TRBV28,.,TRBJ2-1,.,CASTPRGSYNEQFF,TGTGCCAGCACTCCCAGGGGCTCCTACAATGAGCAGTTCTTC
TRBV24-1,few,TRBJ2-3,.,CATSDPRGAPDTQYF,TGTGCCACCAGTGACCCCCGGGGGGCCCCAGATACGCAGTATTTT
TRBV4-2,many,TRBJ2-6,.,CASSPRDITGANVLTF,TGTGCCAGCTCTCCGAGAGACATCACTGGGGCCAACGTCCTGACTTTC
TRBV7-9,few,TRBJ1-1,.,CAGSLLMSTEAFF,TGTGCCGGCAGCCTTCTTATGAGCACTGAAGCTTTCTTT
TRBV29-1,many,TRBJ2-5,TRBD1,CSVEITGVLETQYF,TGCAGCGTTGAAATTACAGGGGTTCTAGAGACCCAGTACTTC
TRBV27,few,TRBJ1-2,TRBD1,CASRPGTGWGYYGYTF,TGTGCCAGCCGACCCGGGACAGGGTGGGGTTACTATGGCTACACCTTC
TRBV6-2/TRBV6-3,.,TRBJ1-2,.,CASRQDQNYGYTF,TGTGCCAGCAGACAAGACCAGAACTATGGCTACACCTTC
TRBV7-2,.,TRBJ1-1,.,CASSSGLMNTEAFF,TGTGCCAGCAGCTCGGGACTCATGAACACTGAAGCTTTCTTT
TRBV10-3,.,TRBJ2-3,TRBD1,CVISLKGQEFTDTQYF,TGTGTCATCAGTTTGAAGGGACAGGAATTCACAGATACGCAGTATTTT
TRBV20-1,few,TRBJ2-5,TRBD2,CSARALSSGRNQETQYF,TGCAGTGCTAGAGCCCTGTCTAGCGGGCGGAACCAAGAGACCCAGTACTTC
TRBV19,.,TRBJ2-1,TRBD2,CATARVAGARNEQFF,TGTGCCACCGCAAGGGTAGCGGGGGCGAGGAATGAGCAGTTCTTC
TRBV7-2,.,TRBJ1-5,TRBD1,CASSPRDRMNQLQHF,TGTGCCAGCAGCCCCCGGGACAGGATGAATCAGCTCCAGCATTTT
TRBV29-1,.,TRBJ2-5,.,CSVVSRGRETQYF,TGCAGCGTTGTCTCGCGGGGCAGAGAGACCCAGTACTTC
TRBV5-5,few,TRBJ1-1,TRBD1,CASSTSGGYTEAFF,TGTGCCAGCAGCACCTCAGGGGGTTACACTGAAGCTTTCTTT
TRBV7-9,.,TRBJ1-2,.,CASSLISGAGCGYTF,TGTGCCAGCAGCTTAATATCAGGGGCAGGCTGTGGCTACACCTTC
TRBV7-3,.,TRBJ2-7,TRBD1,CASSLYRGLTYEQYF,TGTGCCAGCAGCTTGTACAGGGGGCTGACCTACGAGCAGTACTTC
TRBV6-1,.,TRBJ2-1,TRBD1,CASSESGDRGGNEQFF,TGTGCCAGCAGTGAATCCGGGGACAGGGGCGGGAATGAGCAGTTCTTC
TRBV25-1,.,TRBJ1-3,.,CASRREGNTIYF,TGTGCCAGCAGAAGAGAAGGAAACACCATATATTTT
TRBV7-2,.,TRBJ1-5,.,CASSPLYQPQHF,TGTGCCAGCAGCCCCCTATATCAGCCCCAGCATTTT
TRBV12-3/TRBV12-4,.,TRBJ1-2,.,CASTDGTNGYTF,TGTGCCAGCACCGACGGGACGAATGGCTACACCTTC
TRBV4-1,.,TRBJ1-2,TRBD1,CASSHPGTGGINYGYTF,TGCGCCAGCAGCCACCCCGGGACAGGGGGGATTAACTATGGCTACACCTTC
TRBV5-6,.,TRBJ2-1,TRBD1,CASSSTEGTGENEQFF,TGTGCCAGCAGCTCGACGGAAGGGACAGGGGAAAATGAGCAGTTCTTC
TRBV5-1,.,TRBJ1-1,TRBD1,CASRGTARGMNTEAFF,TGCGCCAGCCGGGGGACAGCGAGGGGCATGAACACTGAAGCTTTCTTT
TRBV25-1,many,TRBJ2-6,.,CASSLQGSGANVLTF,TGTGCCAGCAGCCTCCAAGGGTCCGGGGCCAACGTCCTGACTTTC
TRBV7-6,.,TRBJ2-7,.,CASSSRVGSYEQYF,TGTGCCAGCAGCTCGAGGGTGGGCAGCTACGAGCAGTACTTC
TRBV7-8,few,TRBJ2-7,.,CATGTSGHYEQYF,TGTGCCACCGGGACCAGCGGACACTACGAGCAGTACTTC
TRBV5-1,.,TRBJ1-2,.,CASSLTNRKPNYGYTF,TGCGCCAGCAGCCTAACGAACAGAAAACCTAACTATGGCTACACCTTC
TRBV7-9,.,TRBJ2-7,.,CASTGSGSSYEQYF,TGTGCCAGCACGGGGTCGGGTAGCTCCTACGAGCAGTACTTC